This entry lists 8 T cell receptor beta chains sequenced from one sample in a study of PD-1 blockade in mismatch repair-deficient tumors. The protocol was immunoSEQ multiplex PCR, while the TCRdb copy is restricted to in-frame clones and leaves out a portion. This sample carries about 100,000 clones, 82% of them seen once, and the ten largest clones take around 6.9%. Sequencing used peripheral blood, obtained approximately 8 months after starting pembrolizumab. All receptors derive from an adult with mismatch repair-deficient cancer.

Written as DNA, the CDR3 is TGTGCCAGCAGTGAATCGTACTACGAGCAGTACTTC. This sequence encodes CASSESYYEQYF. The rearrangement joins TRBV6-1 to TRBJ2-7; D gene uncertain. The CDR3 is made up of 12 amino acids. V was clipped by 2 bases and J by 3 bases, with 5 bases between them. The germline gives CDR1 MNHNS, CDR2 SASEGT.

This clone showed up just a few times. The chain carries TRBV19 and TRBJ2-7; D is possibly TRBD1 (6 bases). V was cut by 6 bases and J by 6 bases, with 15 bases left in between. CDR1 LNHDA and CDR2 SQIVND come from the germline V gene (reference sequence). There are 13 residues in the CDR3. The CDR3 DNA sequence: TGTGCCAGTAGAGAACAGGGTTCGGCCGAGCAGTACTTC. Translating it yields CASREQGSAEQYF.

The rearrangement joins TRBV5-1 to TRBJ2-5; possible D gene TRBD2, 5 bases. This CDR3 has 16 amino acids. The V gene lost 2 bases and the J gene lost 5 bases, with 19 bases spanning the gap. The germline V gene has CDR1 SGHRS and CDR2 YFSETQ. In nucleotides, the CDR3 is TGCGCCAGCAGCTTCTCCGTACAAGCCCCGGGGGAGACCCAGTACTTC. This codes for CASSFSVQAPGETQYF.

Regarding this clone: One end of the junction is discordant with germline, which a read error may explain. The chain is built from TRBV6-1 and TRBJ1-5; 7 bases agree with TRBD1. The CDR3 is 16 residues long. Germline V gene sequence: CDR1 MNHNS, CDR2 SASEGT. The CDR3 sequence: CASSGGTDVSYQPQHF. The CDR3 DNA follows: TGTGCCAGCAGTGGGGGGACAGACGTTAGCTATCAGCCCCAGCATTTT.

The chain joins TRBV18 to TRBJ2-6; D is unclear. The CDR3 has 13 amino acids. The V gene's germline CDR1 is KGHSH and CDR2 LQKENI. Between the trimmed V and J ends, which lost 6 bases and 0 bases, there was a span of 3 bases. The CDR3 sequence is CASSYSGANVLTF. CDR3 nucleotides: TGTGCCAGCTCCTACTCTGGGGCCAACGTCCTGACTTTC.

The chain couples TRBV12-5 to TRBJ2-7; D could derive from TRBD1 or TRBD2 (5 bases each). V lost 2 bases, J lost 6 bases, and 8 bases lay in between. The length of the CDR3 is 12 residues. Looked up from germline, CDR1 is LGHNT and CDR2 is FRNRAP. DNA of the CDR3: TGTGCTAGTGGTTTGTTCGGGGCCGAGCAGTACTTC. Its translation is CASGLFGAEQYF.

V and J are TRBV5-5 and TRBJ2-1; maybe TRBD1 (6 bases). V was shortened by 0 bases and J by 6 bases, with 10 bases between the two germline ends. This CDR3 contains 14 residues. Per germline, CDR1 SGHKS and CDR2 YYEKEE (reference sequence). In DNA form, the CDR3 reads TGTGCCAGCAGCTTGGGACAGGCCGGCAATGAGCAGTTCTTC. This gives the protein CASSLGQAGNEQFF.

At least ten counts were recorded for this clone. Other DNA sequences of this sample code for an identical CDR3. Written as DNA, the CDR3 is TGTGCCAGCAGCCTCACAGGGTATGACTATGGCTACACCTTC. It is translated as CASSLTGYDYGYTF. V and J are TRBV7-2 and TRBJ1-2; possibly TRBD1 for D (6 bases). Germline-derived CDR1 and CDR2 are SGHTA and FQGNSA. Trimming removed 5 bases at V and 3 bases at J, with 13 bases between. The CDR3 spans 14 residues.